Below are 18 T cell receptor beta chains sequenced from a single sample in a study of post-analysis software for immune sequencing data. Researchers reported that TCR beta cDNA libraries carried unique molecular identifiers. TCRdb reanalysed the PCR reads using MiXCR and keeps one entry per CDR3 protein. The profile shows about 820,000 distinct CDR3 sequences, around 53% of them singletons. Antigens for these TCRs are unknown. Study outcomes and limitations: Comparison of patients with controls showed a handful of TRBV segments more frequent in patients, TRBV5-6, TRBV5-1 and TRBV20-1 among them.

Specimen: blood. The receptors derive from a girl aged 10 to 17 with multiple sclerosis.

The rearrangement links TRBV20-1 to TRBJ2-1, with 12 bases aligning to TRBD2. Losses at the gene ends were 6 bases for V and 4 bases for J; bases not matched to a gene: 13. Germline loops: CDR1 DFQATT, CDR2 SNEGSKA (reference sequence). This CDR3 contains 17 residues. The DNA for the CDR3 is TGCAGTGCCCCGGGGACTAGCGGGCTGCGCGTGTACAATGAGCAGTTCTTC. This encodes CSAPGTSGLRVYNEQFF.

This sequence joins TRBV11-2 and TRBJ1-4, with TRBD1 matching 7 bases. This CDR3 is built from 12 residues. Germline V lookup: CDR1 SGHAT, CDR2 FQNNGV. V was pared by 9 bases and J by 7 bases, with 5 bases of the junction left unmatched. CDR3 sequence: CASSGTAEKLFF. The CDR3 bases are TGTGCCAGTAGCGGGACAGCTGAAAAACTGTTTTTT.

V gene TRBV20-1 combines with J gene TRBJ2-3; no firm D call. Germline V lookup: CDR1 DFQATT, CDR2 SNEGSKA (reference sequence). The CDR3 runs to 12 residues. The V and J ends lost 0 bases and 7 bases respectively, with 8 bases between them. The CDR3 loop reads CSARDWANTQYF. CDR3 nucleotides: TGCAGTGCTAGAGATTGGGCGAATACGCAGTATTTT.

The rearrangement uses TRBV6-2 or TRBV6-3 and TRBJ1-5; 7 bases align to TRBD1. The CDR3 consists of 15 residues. The trim removed 4 bases at V and 4 bases at J, leaving 7 bases unmatched. Germline CDR1 reads MNHEY; CDR2 reads SVGEGT. DNA of the CDR3: TGTGCCAGCAGTTCTCAGACAGGGTGGAATCAGCCCCAGCATTTT. Translation: CASSSQTGWNQPQHF.

The J gene is TRBJ1-1, the V gene TRBV7-8; D uncertain. The CDR3 spans 13 residues. CDR1 and CDR2 (germline): SGHVS, FQNEAQ. Deletions cut 0 bases from V and 7 bases from J, with 9 bases between. CDR3 in DNA: TGTGCCAGCAGCTTAGCAGGCAAACTTGAAGCTTTCTTT. Its translation: CASSLAGKLEAFF.

This clonotype showed up just a few times. The genes are TRBV29-1 and TRBJ2-7; 7 bases fit TRBD1. Per the germline V gene, CDR1 is SQVTM and CDR2 is ANQGSEA. The junction had 12 bases not matched to a gene; V was cut back by 5 bases and J by 2 bases. The CDR3 has 15 residues. The CDR3 coding sequence is TGCAGCGTTTGCCTACCGGGACAGAGAGCCTACGAGCAGTACTTC. Translation: CSVCLPGQRAYEQYF.

Only one count was recorded for this clonotype. V and J are TRBV18 and TRBJ1-5, with no clear D. This CDR3 comprises 15 residues. With 3 bases removed from V and 0 bases from J, the gap between germline ends came to 9 bases. The germline V gene encodes CDR1 KGHSH and CDR2 LQKENI. The CDR3: CASSPSGNSNQPQHF. CDR3 in DNA: TGTGCCAGCTCACCGTCGGGGAATAGCAATCAGCCCCAGCATTTT.

The sample holds a few counts of this clonotype. One end of the junction fails to match germline, which may point to a read error. The gene calls are TRBV5-1 and TRBJ2-1; 9 bases line up with TRBD2. The CDR3 contains 15 residues. Per germline, CDR1 SGHRS and CDR2 YFSETQ. Here the CDR3 reads CASSLGAGGYNEQFF. The CDR3, as DNA: TGTGCCAGCAGCTTAGGCGCGGGAGGGTACAATGAGCAGTTCTTC.

The chain recombines TRBV6-5 with TRBJ1-2, with a possible D match to TRBD1 (6 bases). This CDR3 region has 15 residues. Germline CDR1 is MNHEY and CDR2 is SVGAGI. The germline V and J ends were trimmed by 6 bases and 5 bases, with 19 bases remaining between them. The DNA of the CDR3 is TGTGCCAGCAGAATTTTAAGGGGAGGGGGGTATGGCTACACCTTC. Its translation is CASRILRGGGYGYTF.

The chain is built from TRBV20-1 and TRBJ2-7; D remains unclear. V was shortened by 4 bases and J by 0 bases, with 10 bases between the two germline ends. Germline CDR1 reads DFQATT; CDR2 reads SNEGSKA (reference sequence). The CDR3 length is 13 residues. This CDR3 is CSAKAPSSYEQYF. CDR3 nucleotides: TGCAGTGCTAAGGCCCCGAGCTCCTACGAGCAGTACTTC.

In its sample, this clonotype was seen once. The chain has TRBV25-1 and TRBJ1-1, with a possible D match to TRBD1 (6 bases). The ends were cut back, 6 bases at V and 4 bases at J, with 21 bases in the middle. CDR1 and CDR2 from the germline V gene are MGHDK and SYGVNS. The CDR3 is 16 amino acids. The chain's CDR3 is CASRSRGSGQTTEAFF. The CDR3 bases are TGTGCCAGCAGATCTCGGGGGTCCGGACAGACCACTGAAGCTTTCTTT.

The chain uses TRBV7-2 and TRBJ1-1, with 9 bases fitting TRBD1. The CDR3 loop spans 15 amino acids. Germline V gene lookup returns CDR1 SGHTA and CDR2 FQGNSA. V dropped 5 bases and J dropped 3; count of bases not matched to a gene: 7. For the CDR3, the DNA is TGTGCCAGCAGCCAGGACAGGGGAAGGCACACTGAAGCTTTCTTT. Its protein is CASSQDRGRHTEAFF.

The V gene is TRBV27, the J gene TRBJ1-5; D is unresolved. The germline V and J ends were trimmed by 2 bases and 5 bases, with 7 bases remaining between them. The CDR3 is 13 residues long. CDR1 and CDR2 (germline): MNHEY, SMNVEV (reference sequence). In DNA form, the CDR3 reads TGTGCCAGCAGTTTAGGACGATATCAGCCCCAGCATTTT. Its translation is CASSLGRYQPQHF.

In its sample, this clonotype was seen a few times. One end of the junction varies from germline; a read error may be responsible. J is TRBJ2-7 and V is TRBV7-7; 9 nucleotides agree with TRBD2. The CDR3 contains 17 residues. From germline, CDR1 is SSHAT and CDR2 FNYEAQ (reference sequence). CDR3 coding DNA: TGTGCTAGCAGCCCAGCCCTGGGGCTAGCGGGGTCCTACGAGCAGTACTTC. Translated, it gives CASSPALGLAGSYEQYF.

The chain combines TRBV30 with TRBJ1-2, with no clear D. Trimming removed 0 bases at V and 6 bases at J, with 11 bases between. Germline V CDR1 and CDR2: GTSNPN, SVGIG (reference sequence). CDR3 size: 13 residues. CDR3 sequence (DNA): TGTGCCTGGAGTGTCCGGCTAGACCATGGCTACACCTTC. Its translation: CAWSVRLDHGYTF.

The V call is TRBV29-1, the J call TRBJ2-2, with a possible D match to TRBD1 (5 bases). Germline V gene lookup returns CDR1 SQVTM and CDR2 ANQGSEA. This CDR3 comprises 14 residues. V lost 3 bases and J 4 bases, leaving 12 bases between the germline ends. The CDR3 loop reads CSVEGRAGTGELFF. The DNA for the CDR3 is TGCAGCGTTGAGGGCAGGGCTGGCACCGGGGAGCTGTTTTTT.

V gene TRBV7-2 combines with J gene TRBJ2-5, with D tentatively TRBD1 (6 bases). V gave up 5 bases and J gave up 5 bases, with 15 bases separating them. In germline, CDR1 is SGHTA, CDR2 FQGNSA. There are 14 residues in the CDR3. CDR3 in DNA: TGTGCCAGCAGCGTATACAGGGCGGCTGAGACCCAGTACTTC. Its protein product is CASSVYRAAETQYF. Full variable domain (missing parts from reference TRBV7-2 and TRBJ2-5): GAGVSQSPSNKVTEKGKDVELRCDPISGHTALYWYRQSLGQGLEFLIYFQGNSAPDKSGLPSDRFSAERTGGSVSTLTIQRTQQEDSAVYLCASSVYRAAETQYFGPGTRLLVL.

This clonotype appeared a few times. Written as DNA, the CDR3 is TGTGCCAGCAGTCCCTCTGCGGGAGGGCCGAGGAATGAGCAGTTCTTC. The encoded protein is CASSPSAGGPRNEQFF. The V gene is TRBV14, the J gene TRBJ2-1; the match to TRBD2 covers 9 bases. CDR1 and CDR2 (germline): SGHDN, FVKESK. The CDR3 sequence is 16 residues long. V shed 6 bases and J 7 bases; nucleotides not matched to a gene: 13.